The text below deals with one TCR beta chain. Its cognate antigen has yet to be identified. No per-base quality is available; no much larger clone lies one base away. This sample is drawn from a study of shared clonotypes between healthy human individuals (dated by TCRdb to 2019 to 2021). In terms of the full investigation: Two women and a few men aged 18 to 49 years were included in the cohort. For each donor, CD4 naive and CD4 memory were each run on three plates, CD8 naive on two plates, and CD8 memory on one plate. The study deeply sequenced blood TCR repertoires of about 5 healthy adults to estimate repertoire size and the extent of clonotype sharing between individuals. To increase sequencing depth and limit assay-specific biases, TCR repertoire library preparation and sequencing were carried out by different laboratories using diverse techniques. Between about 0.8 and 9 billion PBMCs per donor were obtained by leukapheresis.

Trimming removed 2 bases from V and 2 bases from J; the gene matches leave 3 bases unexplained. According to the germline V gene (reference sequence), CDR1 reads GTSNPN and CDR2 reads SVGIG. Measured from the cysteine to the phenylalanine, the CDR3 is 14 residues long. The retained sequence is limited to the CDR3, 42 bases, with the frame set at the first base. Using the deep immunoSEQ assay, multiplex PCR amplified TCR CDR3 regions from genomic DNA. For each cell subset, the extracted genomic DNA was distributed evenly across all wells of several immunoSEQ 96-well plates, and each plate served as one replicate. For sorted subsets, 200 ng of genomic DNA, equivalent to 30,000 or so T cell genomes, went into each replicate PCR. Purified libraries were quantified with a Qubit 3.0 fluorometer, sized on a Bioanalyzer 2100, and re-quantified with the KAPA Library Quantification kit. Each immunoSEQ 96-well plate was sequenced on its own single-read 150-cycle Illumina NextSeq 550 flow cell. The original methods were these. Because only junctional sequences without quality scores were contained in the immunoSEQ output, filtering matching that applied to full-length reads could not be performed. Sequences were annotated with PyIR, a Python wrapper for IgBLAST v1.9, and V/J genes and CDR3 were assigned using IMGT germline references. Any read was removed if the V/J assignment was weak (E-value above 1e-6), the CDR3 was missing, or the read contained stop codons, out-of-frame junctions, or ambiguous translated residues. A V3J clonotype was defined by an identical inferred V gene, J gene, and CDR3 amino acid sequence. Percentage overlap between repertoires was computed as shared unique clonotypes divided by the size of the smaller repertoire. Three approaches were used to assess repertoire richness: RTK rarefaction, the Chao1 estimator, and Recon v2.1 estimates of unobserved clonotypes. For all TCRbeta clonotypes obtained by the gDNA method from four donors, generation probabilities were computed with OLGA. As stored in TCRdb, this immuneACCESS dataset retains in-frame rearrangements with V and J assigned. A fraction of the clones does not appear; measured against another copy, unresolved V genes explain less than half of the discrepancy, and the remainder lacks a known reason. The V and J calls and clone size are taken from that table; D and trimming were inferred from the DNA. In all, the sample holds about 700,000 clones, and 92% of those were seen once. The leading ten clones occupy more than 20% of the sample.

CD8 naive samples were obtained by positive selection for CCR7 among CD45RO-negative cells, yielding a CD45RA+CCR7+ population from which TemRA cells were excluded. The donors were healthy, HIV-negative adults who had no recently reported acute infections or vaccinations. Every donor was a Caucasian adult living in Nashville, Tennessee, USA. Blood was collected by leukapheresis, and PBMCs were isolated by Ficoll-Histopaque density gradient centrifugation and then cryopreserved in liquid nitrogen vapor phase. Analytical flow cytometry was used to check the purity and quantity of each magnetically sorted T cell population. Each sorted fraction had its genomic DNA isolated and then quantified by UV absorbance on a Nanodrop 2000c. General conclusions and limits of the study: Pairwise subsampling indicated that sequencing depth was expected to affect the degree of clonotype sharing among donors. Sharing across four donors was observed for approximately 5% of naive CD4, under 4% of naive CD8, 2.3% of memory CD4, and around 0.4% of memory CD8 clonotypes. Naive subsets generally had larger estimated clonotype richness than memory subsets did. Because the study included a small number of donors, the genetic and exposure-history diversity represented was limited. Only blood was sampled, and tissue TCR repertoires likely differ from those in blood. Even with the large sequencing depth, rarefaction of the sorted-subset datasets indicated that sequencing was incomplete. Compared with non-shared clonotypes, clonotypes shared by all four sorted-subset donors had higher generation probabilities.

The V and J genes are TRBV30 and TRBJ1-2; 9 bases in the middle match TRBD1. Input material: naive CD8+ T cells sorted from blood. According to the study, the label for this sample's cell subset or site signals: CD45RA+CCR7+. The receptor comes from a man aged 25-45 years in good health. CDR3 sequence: CAWSSGQGNYGYTF. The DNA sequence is TGTGCCTGGAGTTCAGGACAGGGGAACTATGGCTACACCTTC.